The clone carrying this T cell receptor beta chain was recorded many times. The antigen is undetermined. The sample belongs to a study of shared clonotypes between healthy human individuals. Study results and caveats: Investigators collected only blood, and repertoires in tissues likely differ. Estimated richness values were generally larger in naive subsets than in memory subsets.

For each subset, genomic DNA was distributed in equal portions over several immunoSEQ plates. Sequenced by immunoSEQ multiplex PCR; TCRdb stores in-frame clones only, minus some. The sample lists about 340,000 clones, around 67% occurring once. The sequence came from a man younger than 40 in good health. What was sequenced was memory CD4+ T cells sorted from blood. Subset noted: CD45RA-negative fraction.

DNA for the CDR3: TGTGCCAGCCGAACAACGAGGAACACTGAAGCTTTCTTT. The encoded protein is CASRTTRNTEAFF. The chain carries TRBV7-2 and TRBJ1-1; D unclear. V was trimmed by 8 bases and J by 1 base, leaving 11 bases between them. The germline gives CDR1 SGHTA, CDR2 FQGNSA. CDR3 length equals 13 residues.